The source of this TCR beta chain is a study of patients and donors after allogeneic stem cell transplantation. The CDR3 contains 15 residues. V lost 5 bases, J lost 2 bases, and 8 bases stayed unmatched. CDR1 and CDR2 from the germline V gene are LGHNA and YNFKEQ. TCRdb analysed the RT-PCR reads with MiXCR anew, one entry per CDR3 protein. This table holds 85,000 to 90,000 distinct CDR3 sequences, roughly 50% found once. Sample: blood, either unsorted or a sorted T cell fraction (not recorded which). The chain recombines TRBV4-2 with TRBJ1-1; 7 bases match TRBD1. The TCR originated in a human donor who was either an allogeneic HSCT recipient or a stem cell or donor lymphocyte infusion donor (not recorded which). It is not recorded whose cells these are; they may come from a transplant donor. CDR3 DNA sequence: TGTGCCAGCAGCAGACCGGGACAGTATAACACTGAAGCTTTCTTT. It codes for CASSRPGQYNTEAFF.